In terms of frequency, the clone carrying this T cell receptor beta chain is medium-sized. Its specificity is not known. The data belong to a study of CD8 T cells in cerebrospinal fluid in Alzheimer's disease. Across the whole study: Two single-cell methods, plate-based nested PCR and droplet-based sequencing, assessed CSF clonal expansion.

Profiling of CSF cells used 10X single-cell V(D)J plus 5' expression. TCRdb derives one entry per CDR3 protein from the 10x single-cell sequencing reads, leaving out DNA. The record lists 1,500 to 2,000 distinct CDR3 sequences, of which the ten most abundant hold about 6.1%. General observations from the study: Expanded clones of at least 3% were commoner in Alzheimer's patients than healthy subjects. EBV-specific clones were neither the most expanded nor enriched in Alzheimer's patients.

The CDR3 has 14 amino acids. Germline assignment: CDR1 SEHNR and CDR2 FQNEAQ (reference sequence). The TCR comes from a human donor in good health. The material sequenced was cerebrospinal fluid. This chain joins TRBV7-9 and TRBJ1-3. The CDR3 protein is CASSLAGIGNTIYF.